A single sample is the source of the 23 T cell receptor beta chains below, sequenced in a study of control samples from healthy donors and cancer patients. The protocol was immunoSEQ multiplex PCR, while the TCRdb copy is restricted to in-frame clones and leaves out a portion. Here the sample spans over 100,000 clones, 90% being singletons. Source material: blood. These receptors were obtained from a human donor in good health. The donor label of this sample is uncertain.

Note on this clone: The identical CDR3 is also encoded by other nucleotide sequences in the sample. The genes are TRBV19 and TRBJ2-7; D is perhaps TRBD1 (5 bases). In germline, CDR1 is LNHDA, CDR2 SQIVND (reference sequence). The CDR3 runs to 13 residues. V shed 3 bases and J shed 4 bases, with 10 bases lying between them. The CDR3 nucleotides read TGTGCCAGTAGTATGGGGCAGGGTTACGAGCAGTACTTC. Protein product: CASSMGQGYEQYF.

This clone showed up just a few times. V gene TRBV7-9 combines with J gene TRBJ2-3; 7 nucleotides line up with TRBD2. The V gene end was trimmed by 3 bases and the J gene end by 1 base; junction bases not matched to a gene: 4. This CDR3 region has 15 residues. Germline values: CDR1 SEHNR, CDR2 FQNEAQ (reference sequence). The CDR3 region is CASSFSGLGTDTQYF. The DNA of the CDR3 is TGTGCCAGCAGCTTTAGCGGGTTAGGCACAGATACGCAGTATTTT.

Many counts were recorded for this clone. The chain links TRBV7-9 to TRBJ2-1; 12 nucleotides match TRBD2. This CDR3 has 18 residues. V dropped 6 bases and J dropped 0; count of bases not matched to a gene: 9. CDR1 and CDR2 from the germline V gene are SEHNR and FQNEAQ (reference sequence). The CDR3 DNA is TGTGCCAGCAGAACAACTAGCGGGGGGCCAAGCTCCTACAATGAGCAGTTCTTC. This translates into CASRTTSGGPSSYNEQFF.

V and J are TRBV18 and TRBJ2-1, with 9 positions matching TRBD1. V was clipped by 3 bases and J by 6 bases; unmatched bases: 3. Germline CDR1 is KGHSH and CDR2 is LQKENI. The CDR3 contains 14 residues. The CDR3 DNA is TGTGCCAGCTCACCCGGGACAGGGATCAATGAGCAGTTCTTC. This translates into CASSPGTGINEQFF.

The V gene is TRBV7-8, the J gene TRBJ2-1; 7 positions match TRBD1. This CDR3 contains 17 residues. The junction had 11 bases not matched to a gene; V was cut back by 0 bases and J by 6 bases. Germline V gene lookup returns CDR1 SGHVS and CDR2 FQNEAQ. The CDR3 DNA sequence: TGTGCCAGCAGCTTAGCTCTGGGACAGATGGTCCCCAATGAGCAGTTCTTC. Translating gives CASSLALGQMVPNEQFF.

CDR3 region: CASSLVAVRGSEAFF. The CDR3 DNA is TGTGCCAGCAGCTTGGTTGCGGTTAGGGGTTCGGAAGCTTTCTTT. The chain uses TRBV7-8 and TRBJ1-1; tentative D call: TRBD1 (5 bases). The length of the CDR3 is 15 residues. Germline-derived CDR1 and CDR2 are SGHVS and FQNEAQ. V was pared by 3 bases and J by 8 bases, with 19 bases between.

The chain has TRBV23-1 and TRBJ2-7; D remains ambiguous. TRBV23-1 is an ORF; its function is uncertain. V gave up 8 bases and J gave up 2 bases, with 22 bases separating them. The CDR3 contains 16 residues. CDR3 nucleotides: TGCGCCAGCTTGCTGGTATCGGTCAGGCGAACCTACGAGCAGTACGTC. Its translation is CASLLVSVRRTYEQYV.

The chain links TRBV27 to TRBJ1-6; 8 bases map to TRBD1. There are 16 residues in the CDR3. CDR1 is MNHEY, CDR2 SMNVEV, per germline (reference sequence). Germline trimming cut 5 bases from V and 8 bases from J; bases unmatched to any gene: 11. CDR3 nucleotide sequence: TGTGCCAGCAGTCTAGGAACCGCGACAGGGGATTCACCCCTCCACTTT. It yields the protein CASSLGTATGDSPLHF.

In its sample, this clone was seen a few times. The chain couples TRBV4-2 to TRBJ1-1; no clear D gene. The germline V and J ends were trimmed by 2 bases and 3 bases, with 7 bases remaining between them. The CDR3 contains 13 residues. The germline V gene has CDR1 LGHNA and CDR2 YNFKEQ. CDR3 loop: CASSQLMYTEAFF. DNA of the CDR3: TGTGCCAGCAGCCAACTAATGTACACTGAAGCTTTCTTT.

The V gene is TRBV10-2, the J gene TRBJ1-2, with D possibly being TRBD1 (6 bases). CDR3 length: 15 amino acids. V lost 2 bases to trimming and J lost 2 bases, with 12 bases between them. Looked up from germline, CDR1 is WSHSY and CDR2 is SAAADI. The DNA of the CDR3 is TGCGCCAGCAGTGAGGGGAGGGGGTTCAACTATGGCTACACCTTC. As protein: CASSEGRGFNYGYTF.

This chain links TRBV2 with TRBJ1-5; TRBD1 might be the D (5 bases). V shed 2 bases and J shed 4 bases, with 21 bases lying between them. The CDR3 extends over 18 amino acids. Germline CDR1 is SNHLY and CDR2 is FYNNEI. Here the CDR3 reads CASSESAHGGVGNQPQHF. The CDR3 DNA is TGTGCCAGCAGTGAATCGGCACACGGGGGGGTAGGAAATCAGCCCCAGCATTTT.

The chain combines TRBV9 with TRBJ2-5; either TRBD1 or TRBD2 may supply D (5 bases each). The V end lost 0 bases, the J end lost 7 bases, and 13 bases lay between the germline ends. The germline V gene has CDR1 SGDLS and CDR2 YYNGEE. The CDR3 loop spans 14 amino acids. CDR3 in DNA: TGTGCCAGCAGCGTAGATGGCTCGAGGGGGACCCAGTACTTC. Translating it yields CASSVDGSRGTQYF.

This chain connects TRBV28 to TRBJ1-5; TRBD1 matches at 8 bases. Per the germline V gene, CDR1 is MDHEN and CDR2 is SYDVKM. The CDR3 contains 16 residues. The ends lost 7 bases at V and 4 bases at J; junction bases unmatched: 12. The CDR3 is CASTYTGYRGNQPQHF. The DNA of the CDR3 is TGTGCCAGCACTTATACCGGATACAGGGGGAATCAGCCCCAGCATTTT.

The J gene is TRBJ1-2, the V gene TRBV4-2; D is undetermined. The CDR3 has 14 residues. The germline CDR1 and CDR2 sequences are LGHNA and YNFKEQ. V lost 1 base and J 8 bases, leaving 14 bases between the germline ends. The CDR3 nucleotides read TGTGCCAGCAGCCAAGGCCTTGGGATTGAGGGCTACACCTTC. This gives the protein CASSQGLGIEGYTF.

V and J are TRBV6-5 and TRBJ2-2; possibly TRBD2 for D (5 bases). The ends were cut back, 0 bases at V and 0 bases at J, with 8 bases in the middle. The CDR3 contains 16 residues. The V gene's germline CDR1 is MNHEY and CDR2 SVGAGI. CDR3 amino acids: CASSYSSGPNTGELFF. The CDR3 region has the DNA TGTGCCAGCAGTTACTCGAGCGGACCGAACACCGGGGAGCTGTTTTTT.

The chain links TRBV28 to TRBJ1-2; tentative D call: TRBD1 (5 bases). In germline, CDR1 is MDHEN, CDR2 SYDVKM. The CDR3 has 13 residues. V lost 3 bases to trimming and J lost 1 base, with 6 bases between them. CDR3 sequence: CASSLGGNYGYTF. The CDR3 DNA reads as TGTGCCAGCAGTTTGGGGGGTAACTATGGCTACACCTTC.

The V call is TRBV28, the J call TRBJ1-6; tentative D call: TRBD1 (5 bases). Germline V gene data show CDR1 as MDHEN and CDR2 as SYDVKM. The V end was cut by 2 bases, the J end by 0 bases, with 17 bases between. The CDR3 totals 19 residues. This chain's CDR3 is CASSLGYRLVSSYNSPLHF. DNA for the CDR3: TGTGCCAGCAGTTTAGGTTACAGGCTCGTGAGCTCCTATAATTCACCCCTCCACTTT.

The chain has TRBV30 and TRBJ2-1; D uncertain. Germline V gene lookup returns CDR1 GTSNPN and CDR2 SVGIG (reference sequence). The germline V and J ends were trimmed by 4 bases and 4 bases, with 8 bases remaining between them. The CDR3 covers 12 residues. The CDR3 bases are TGTGCCTGGACGGATCCGTACAATGAGCAGTTCTTC. It is translated as CAWTDPYNEQFF.

The J gene is TRBJ2-2, the V gene TRBV2; D tentatively fits TRBD1 or TRBD2 (5 bases each). Germline CDR1 and CDR2: SNHLY and FYNNEI. This CDR3 spans 14 amino acids. Trimming removed 7 bases from V and 1 base from J, with 10 bases in between. CDR3 protein: CASKAGRNTGELFF. The DNA for the CDR3 is TGTGCCAGCAAGGCAGGGAGGAACACCGGGGAGCTGTTTTTT.

The table lists this clone with a few counts. The V call is TRBV19, the J call TRBJ1-2, with D tentatively TRBD1 (6 bases). This CDR3 is 15 amino acids long. Trimming took off 8 bases at V and 4 bases at J, with 20 bases between the two ends. Germline V lookup: CDR1 LNHDA, CDR2 SQIVND (reference sequence). For the CDR3, the DNA is TGTGCCAGTCAAACCAAGCCCCAACAGGGCTATGGCTACACCTTC. This codes for CASQTKPQQGYGYTF.

This clone has only a few counts. The chain employs TRBV14 and TRBJ2-2; D is uncertain. The length of the CDR3 is 13 residues. In germline, CDR1 is SGHDN, CDR2 FVKESK. V shed 1 base and J shed 7 bases, with 7 bases lying between them. CDR3 residues: CASSQVRFGELFF. CDR3 nucleotides: TGTGCCAGCAGCCAAGTCCGGTTCGGGGAGCTGTTTTTT.

The V call is TRBV19, the J call TRBJ1-2, with 10 bases that match TRBD1. The CDR3 is 14 amino acids. Germline trimming cut 3 bases from V and 8 bases from J; bases unmatched to any gene: 6. Germline V gene sequence: CDR1 LNHDA, CDR2 SQIVND (reference sequence). CDR3 coding DNA: TGTGCCAGTAGTATTGACAGGGGGCGGCAAGGCTACACCTTC. Residues: CASSIDRGRQGYTF.

Remarks on this clone: Without the conserved terminal phenylalanine or tryptophan, this CDR3 likely stems from a read error. Because the CDR3's place on the DNA is in doubt, the DNA is left out and the CDR3 is given as listed by TCRdb. The rearrangement uses TRBV28 and TRBJ1-1; TRBD1, the table's D call, was not compared with the DNA. CDR1 MDHEN and CDR2 SYDVKM come from the germline V gene. The CDR3 length is 11 residues, termini included. Here the CDR3 reads CASSRTGEIIL.